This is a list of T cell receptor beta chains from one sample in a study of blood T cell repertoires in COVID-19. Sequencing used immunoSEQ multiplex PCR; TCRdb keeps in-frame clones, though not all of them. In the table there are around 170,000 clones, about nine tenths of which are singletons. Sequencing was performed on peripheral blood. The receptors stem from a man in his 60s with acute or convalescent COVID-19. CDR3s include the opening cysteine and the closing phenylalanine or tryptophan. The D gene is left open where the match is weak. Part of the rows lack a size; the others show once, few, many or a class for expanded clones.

CDR3nt: TGTGCCACCAGCACTTTCGAGGGGACCCAGTACTTC
CDR3aa: CATSTFEGTQYF
v_gene: TRBV15
abundance: NA
d_gene: NA
j_gene: TRBJ2-5
len: 12

CDR3nt: TGTGCCAGCAGTGAAGCGCCAGGGGTCGGCAATCAGCCCCAGCATTTT
CDR3aa: CASSEAPGVGNQPQHF
v_gene: TRBV2
abundance: few
d_gene: NA
j_gene: TRBJ1-5
len: 16

CDR3nt: TGCAGCGGTAACAGGGGGCCTGAAGCTTTCTTT
CDR3aa: CSGNRGPEAFF
v_gene: TRBV29-1
abundance: NA
d_gene: TRBD1
j_gene: TRBJ1-1
len: 11

CDR3nt: TGTGCCAGCAGCCAAAGGGGCCGGGAGCTGTTTTTT
CDR3aa: CASSQRGRELFF
v_gene: TRBV3-1/TRBV3-2
abundance: NA
d_gene: NA
j_gene: TRBJ2-2
len: 12

CDR3nt: TGCGCCAGCAGCCCCCGAGACGGGATGAACACTGAAGCTTTCTTT
CDR3aa: CASSPRDGMNTEAFF
v_gene: TRBV4-1
abundance: NA
d_gene: NA
j_gene: TRBJ1-1
len: 15

CDR3nt: TGTGCCAGCACCCGGTTGGGGGCTTCTGGAAACACCATATATTTT
CDR3aa: CASTRLGASGNTIYF
v_gene: TRBV6-5
abundance: once
d_gene: NA
j_gene: TRBJ1-3
len: 15

CDR3nt: TGTGCCAGCAGCAAAGAGAGAGCGGCCGTCTACAATGAGCAGTTCTTC
CDR3aa: CASSKERAAVYNEQFF
v_gene: TRBV21-1
abundance: NA
d_gene: NA
j_gene: TRBJ2-1
len: 16

CDR3nt: TGTGCCAGCAGCTTGGAAAGGCGGAATTCACCCCTCCACTTT
CDR3aa: CASSLERRNSPLHF
v_gene: TRBV5-6
abundance: NA
d_gene: NA
j_gene: TRBJ1-6
len: 14

CDR3nt: TGTGCCAGCTCACCACCACTATCGGGATACCAAGAGACCCAGTACTTC
CDR3aa: CASSPPLSGYQETQYF
v_gene: TRBV18
abundance: NA
d_gene: NA
j_gene: TRBJ2-5
len: 16

CDR3nt: TGTGCCTGGAGCGGCAAACAGGGTCCCGGATCCTACAATGAGCAGTTCTTC
CDR3aa: CAWSGKQGPGSYNEQFF
v_gene: TRBV30
abundance: NA
d_gene: NA
j_gene: TRBJ2-1
len: 17

CDR3nt: TGTGCCAGCAGAACGGGGACAGCCATGAACACTGAAGCTTTCTTT
CDR3aa: CASRTGTAMNTEAFF
v_gene: TRBV28
abundance: NA
d_gene: TRBD1
j_gene: TRBJ1-1
len: 15

CDR3nt: TGTGCCAGTACGACCCTAGCGGGGGGCACAGATACGCAGTATTTT
CDR3aa: CASTTLAGGTDTQYF
v_gene: TRBV19
abundance: NA
d_gene: TRBD2
j_gene: TRBJ2-3
len: 15

CDR3nt: TGTGCCAGCAGCTTGTTGTGGGCGAATGAGCAGTTCTTC
CDR3aa: CASSLLWANEQFF
v_gene: TRBV7-3
abundance: NA
d_gene: NA
j_gene: TRBJ2-1
len: 13

CDR3nt: TGTGCCAGCAGCCATGGACAGGGGGCTCTTGAAGCTTTCTTT
CDR3aa: CASSHGQGALEAFF
v_gene: TRBV3-1/TRBV3-2
abundance: NA
d_gene: TRBD1
j_gene: TRBJ1-1
len: 14

CDR3nt: TGTGCCAGTAGTATTGGTGGCACCTCCTACGAGCAGTACTTC
CDR3aa: CASSIGGTSYEQYF
v_gene: TRBV19
abundance: once
d_gene: NA
j_gene: TRBJ2-7
len: 14

CDR3nt: TGCGCCAGCAGCGGACAGGGTTTTACTGAAGCTTTCTTT
CDR3aa: CASSGQGFTEAFF
v_gene: TRBV5-1
abundance: once
d_gene: TRBD1
j_gene: TRBJ1-1
len: 13

CDR3nt: TGTGCCAGCAGCCCGCGCGGGACAGGGGGAGGCAATTCACCCCTCCACTTT
CDR3aa: CASSPRGTGGGNSPLHF
v_gene: TRBV3-1/TRBV3-2
abundance: NA
d_gene: TRBD1
j_gene: TRBJ1-6
len: 17

CDR3nt: TGTGCCAGCAGCTTGGTTCAGGGACAGGGGTGGGATGGCTACACCTTC
CDR3aa: CASSLVQGQGWDGYTF
v_gene: TRBV5-6
abundance: NA
d_gene: TRBD1
j_gene: TRBJ1-2
len: 16

CDR3nt: TGTGCCAGCAGTTTAGCGGGGAGCAGTGAGCAGTTCTTC
CDR3aa: CASSLAGSSEQFF
v_gene: TRBV27
abundance: NA
d_gene: NA
j_gene: TRBJ2-1
len: 13

CDR3nt: TGTGCCAGCAGTTCCCGATCGGGGGCTGGAAACACCATATATTTT
CDR3aa: CASSSRSGAGNTIYF
v_gene: TRBV27
abundance: once
d_gene: NA
j_gene: TRBJ1-3
len: 15

CDR3nt: TGTGCCAGCAGTTACGAGGCGGGAACGGGACCTAACGAGCAGTACTTC
CDR3aa: CASSYEAGTGPNEQYF
v_gene: TRBV6-2/TRBV6-3
abundance: NA
d_gene: NA
j_gene: TRBJ2-7
len: 16

CDR3nt: TGTGCCATCAGACTCGACAGGGATAATGGCTACACCTTC
CDR3aa: CAIRLDRDNGYTF
v_gene: TRBV10-3
abundance: NA
d_gene: TRBD1
j_gene: TRBJ1-2
len: 13

CDR3nt: TGTGCCAGCAGTCCGGCGGGGGATTACACCGGGGAGCTGTTTTTT
CDR3aa: CASSPAGDYTGELFF
v_gene: TRBV7-3
abundance: NA
d_gene: TRBD2
j_gene: TRBJ2-2
len: 15

CDR3nt: TGTGCTAGTGGTACGGGACAGCCCCGAGAGACCCAGTACTTC
CDR3aa: CASGTGQPRETQYF
v_gene: TRBV12-5
abundance: NA
d_gene: TRBD1
j_gene: TRBJ2-5
len: 14

CDR3nt: TGTGCCAGCAGTTTAGGACTGAGCAATCAGCCCCAGCATTTT
CDR3aa: CASSLGLSNQPQHF
v_gene: TRBV6-2/TRBV6-3
abundance: NA
d_gene: NA
j_gene: TRBJ1-5
len: 14

CDR3nt: TGCGCCAGCAGTGGCGAAACTCTCTCTGGGGCCAACGTCCTGACTTTC
CDR3aa: CASSGETLSGANVLTF
v_gene: TRBV10-2
abundance: NA
d_gene: NA
j_gene: TRBJ2-6
len: 16

CDR3nt: TGTGCCAGCAGCTTGGTCCTAGCGGGGGGAGATGAGCAGTTCTTC
CDR3aa: CASSLVLAGGDEQFF
v_gene: TRBV5-5
abundance: once
d_gene: TRBD2
j_gene: TRBJ2-1
len: 15

CDR3nt: TGTGCCAGCAGTTTATCCTTGGGCATTGGGGCTTTCTTT
CDR3aa: CASSLSLGIGAFF
v_gene: TRBV27
abundance: NA
d_gene: NA
j_gene: TRBJ1-1
len: 13

CDR3nt: TGTGCCATCAGTGAGTCGTCGCCAGGGGTAGCGGAAGCTTTCTTT
CDR3aa: CAISESSPGVAEAFF
v_gene: TRBV10-3
abundance: NA
d_gene: NA
j_gene: TRBJ1-1
len: 15

CDR3nt: TGTGCCAGCAGTAACAGGGGGCGGACAGATACGCAGTATTTT
CDR3aa: CASSNRGRTDTQYF
v_gene: TRBV2
abundance: NA
d_gene: TRBD1
j_gene: TRBJ2-3
len: 14

CDR3nt: TGTGCCAGCAGCTCCGGCAATCAGCCCCAGCATTTT
CDR3aa: CASSSGNQPQHF
v_gene: TRBV7-9
abundance: NA
d_gene: NA
j_gene: TRBJ1-5
len: 12

CDR3nt: TGTGCCAGCAGCTTACAGGGCCCCTACGAGCAGTACTTC
CDR3aa: CASSLQGPYEQYF
v_gene: TRBV7-2
abundance: NA
d_gene: NA
j_gene: TRBJ2-7
len: 13

CDR3nt: TGTGCCAGCAGCCTAGCGGGATCGATCTCCTACGAGCAGTACTTC
CDR3aa: CASSLAGSISYEQYF
v_gene: TRBV3-1/TRBV3-2
abundance: NA
d_gene: TRBD2
j_gene: TRBJ2-7
len: 15

CDR3nt: TGTGCCAGCAGCTTGGACTCAGGGGGTATGGGTACGCAGTATTTT
CDR3aa: CASSLDSGGMGTQYF
v_gene: TRBV7-2
abundance: NA
d_gene: TRBD1
j_gene: TRBJ2-3
len: 15

CDR3nt: TGTGCCAGCAGCTTGGACGCGGGTAACACTGAAGCTTTCTTT
CDR3aa: CASSLDAGNTEAFF
v_gene: TRBV7-9
abundance: NA
d_gene: NA
j_gene: TRBJ1-1
len: 14

CDR3nt: TGTGCCAGCAGCTTAGACACATATGGCTACACCTTC
CDR3aa: CASSLDTYGYTF
v_gene: TRBV7-2
abundance: NA
d_gene: NA
j_gene: TRBJ1-2
len: 12

CDR3nt: TGTGCCAGCAGCGCCTTACGGGACAGGGCGGACACTGAAGCTTTCTTT
CDR3aa: CASSALRDRADTEAFF
v_gene: TRBV7-3
abundance: NA
d_gene: TRBD1
j_gene: TRBJ1-1
len: 16

CDR3nt: TGTGCCAGCAGGACCGGGACAGGGTCGATTGGAAACACTGAAGCTTTCTTT
CDR3aa: CASRTGTGSIGNTEAFF
v_gene: TRBV2
abundance: few
d_gene: TRBD1
j_gene: TRBJ1-1
len: 17

CDR3nt: TGTGCCAGCAGCGTAGCGGGAGGCTCCTACAATGAGCAGTTCTTC
CDR3aa: CASSVAGGSYNEQFF
v_gene: TRBV9
abundance: NA
d_gene: TRBD2
j_gene: TRBJ2-1
len: 15

CDR3nt: TGCAGCGCCTCGGACAGGGACCAAGAGACCCAGTACTTC
CDR3aa: CSASDRDQETQYF
v_gene: TRBV29-1
abundance: once
d_gene: TRBD1
j_gene: TRBJ2-5
len: 13

CDR3nt: TGTGCCAGCAGCCAATCGATCGGCAGGGGGCATGAAAAACTGTTTTTT
CDR3aa: CASSQSIGRGHEKLFF
v_gene: TRBV14
abundance: NA
d_gene: TRBD1
j_gene: TRBJ1-4
len: 16

CDR3nt: TGTGCCAGCAGCCAAGGTCAGGGTTACGGTCAGCCCCAGCATTTT
CDR3aa: CASSQGQGYGQPQHF
v_gene: TRBV3-1/TRBV3-2
abundance: NA
d_gene: NA
j_gene: TRBJ1-5
len: 15

CDR3nt: TGTGCCAGCAGCCACCCCGCCGGGGAAGCTTTCTTT
CDR3aa: CASSHPAGEAFF
v_gene: TRBV7-8
abundance: once
d_gene: NA
j_gene: TRBJ1-1
len: 12

CDR3nt: TGTGCCAGCGGTAGCGGGAGGGACACAGATACGCAGTATTTT
CDR3aa: CASGSGRDTDTQYF
v_gene: TRBV11-3
abundance: NA
d_gene: TRBD2
j_gene: TRBJ2-3
len: 14

CDR3nt: TGCGCCAGCAGTTATTTGACAGAGAACACTGAAGCTTTCTTT
CDR3aa: CASSYLTENTEAFF
v_gene: TRBV5-1
abundance: NA
d_gene: NA
j_gene: TRBJ1-1
len: 14

CDR3nt: TGCGCCAGCAGCTTAACAGGGAGGGCCCAGCCCCAGCATTTT
CDR3aa: CASSLTGRAQPQHF
v_gene: TRBV5-1
abundance: NA
d_gene: NA
j_gene: TRBJ1-5
len: 14

CDR3nt: TGTGCCAGCAGCGTAGGAGGACAGGGGATGAGCACCGGGGAGCTGTTTTTT
CDR3aa: CASSVGGQGMSTGELFF
v_gene: TRBV9
abundance: NA
d_gene: TRBD1
j_gene: TRBJ2-2
len: 17

CDR3nt: TGTGCCAGCAGCTTAATGCGAGGGAGCACTGAAGCTTTCTTT
CDR3aa: CASSLMRGSTEAFF
v_gene: TRBV7-3
abundance: NA
d_gene: NA
j_gene: TRBJ1-1
len: 14

CDR3nt: TGTGCCTCGTCCGGGACAAAGACGGCGGGCACCGGGGAGCTGTTTTTT
CDR3aa: CASSGTKTAGTGELFF
v_gene: TRBV30
abundance: NA
d_gene: NA
j_gene: TRBJ2-2
len: 16

CDR3nt: TGTGCCAGTAGGCAGGGGCTGGATGCAACTAATGAAAAACTGTTTTTT
CDR3aa: CASRQGLDATNEKLFF
v_gene: TRBV19
abundance: once
d_gene: NA
j_gene: TRBJ1-4
len: 16

CDR3nt: TGTGCCAGCAGTCTGGGCCTTGCAGATACGCAGTATTTT
CDR3aa: CASSLGLADTQYF
v_gene: TRBV12-3/TRBV12-4
abundance: NA
d_gene: NA
j_gene: TRBJ2-3
len: 13